This TCR beta chain was sequenced for a study of T cells in Graves' hyperthyroidism and ophthalmopathy. Amplification of TCR beta CDR3 regions used RNA as the template. The TCR CDR3 first-round RT-PCR relied on the HTBI primer set. MiXCR, applied by TCRdb to the multiplex PCR reads, yields one record per CDR3 protein. In the table there are about 600,000 distinct CDR3 sequences, more than 14% of which are singletons. Germline V gene lookup returns CDR1 SNHLY and CDR2 FYNNEI. This CDR3 region has 10 residues. About this clonotype itself: Its ends do not fully match the called genes, so a read error is possible.

Patients were excluded for uncontrolled infection, other autoimmune disease, pregnancy or lactation. V gene TRBV2 combines with J gene TRBJ2-5; D remains ambiguous. The receptor was isolated from a woman aged 45-59 years with Graves' ophthalmopathy. The sequencing sample was made of blood. The CDR3 DNA follows: TGTGCCAGCCAAGGCAGAAGAGTCGACTTC. Amino acids: CASQGRRVDF.